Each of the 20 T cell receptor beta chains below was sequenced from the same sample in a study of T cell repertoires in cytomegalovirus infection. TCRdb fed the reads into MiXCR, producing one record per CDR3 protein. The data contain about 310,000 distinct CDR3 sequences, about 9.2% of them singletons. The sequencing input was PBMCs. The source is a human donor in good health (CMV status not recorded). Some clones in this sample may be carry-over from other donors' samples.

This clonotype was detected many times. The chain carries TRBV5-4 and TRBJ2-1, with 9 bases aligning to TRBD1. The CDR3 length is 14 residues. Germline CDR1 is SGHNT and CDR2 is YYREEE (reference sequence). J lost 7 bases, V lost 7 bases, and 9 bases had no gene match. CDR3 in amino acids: CASRRDRVGNEQFF. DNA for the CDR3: TGTGCCAGCCGACGGGACAGGGTAGGGAATGAGCAGTTCTTC.

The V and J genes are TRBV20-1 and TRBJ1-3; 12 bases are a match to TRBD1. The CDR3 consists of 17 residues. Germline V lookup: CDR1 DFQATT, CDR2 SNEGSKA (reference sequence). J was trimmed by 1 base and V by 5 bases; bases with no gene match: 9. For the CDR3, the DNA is TGCAGTGCTCCAACGGGACAGGGGGCTTGGTCTGGAAACACCATATATTTT. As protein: CSAPTGQGAWSGNTIYF.

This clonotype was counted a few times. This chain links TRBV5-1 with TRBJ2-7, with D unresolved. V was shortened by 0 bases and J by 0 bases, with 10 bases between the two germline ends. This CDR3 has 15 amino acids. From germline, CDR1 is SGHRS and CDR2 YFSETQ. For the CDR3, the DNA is TGCGCCAGCAGCTTGGAGTCACCAAGCTCCTACGAGCAGTACTTC. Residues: CASSLESPSSYEQYF. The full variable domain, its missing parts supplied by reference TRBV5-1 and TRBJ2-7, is KAGVTQTPRYLIKTRGQQVTLSCSPISGHRSVSWYQQTPGQGLQFLFEYFSETQRNKGNFPGRFSGRQFSNSRSEMNVSTLELGDSALYLCASSLESPSSYEQYFGPGTRLTVT.

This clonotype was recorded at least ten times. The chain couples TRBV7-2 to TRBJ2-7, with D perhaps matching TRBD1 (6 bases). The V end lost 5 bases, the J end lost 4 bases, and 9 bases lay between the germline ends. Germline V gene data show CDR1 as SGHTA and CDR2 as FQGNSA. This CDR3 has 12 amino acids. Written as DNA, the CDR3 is TGTGCCAGCAGCCCGGGACAATACGAGCAGTACTTC. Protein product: CASSPGQYEQYF.

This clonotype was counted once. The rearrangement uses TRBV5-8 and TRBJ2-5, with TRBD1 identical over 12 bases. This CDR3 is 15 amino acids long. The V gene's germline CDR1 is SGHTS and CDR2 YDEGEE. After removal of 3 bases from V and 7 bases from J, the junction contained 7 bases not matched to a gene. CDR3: CASSSGTGGSMTQYF. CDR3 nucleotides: TGTGCCAGCAGCTCCGGGACAGGGGGCTCTATGACCCAGTACTTC. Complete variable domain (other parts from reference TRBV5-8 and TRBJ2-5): EAGVTQSPTHLIKTRGQQATLRCSPISGHTSVYWYQQALGLGLQFLLWYDEGEERNRGNFPPRFSGRQFPNYSSELNVNALELEDSALYLCASSSGTGGSMTQYFGPGTRLLVL.

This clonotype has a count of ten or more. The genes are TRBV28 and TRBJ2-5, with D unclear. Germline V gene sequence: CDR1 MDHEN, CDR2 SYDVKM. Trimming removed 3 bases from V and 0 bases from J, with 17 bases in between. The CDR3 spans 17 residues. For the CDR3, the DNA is TGTGCCAGCAGTTTCTCCCAACCCCGGCCTAACCAAGAGACCCAGTACTTC. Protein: CASSFSQPRPNQETQYF.

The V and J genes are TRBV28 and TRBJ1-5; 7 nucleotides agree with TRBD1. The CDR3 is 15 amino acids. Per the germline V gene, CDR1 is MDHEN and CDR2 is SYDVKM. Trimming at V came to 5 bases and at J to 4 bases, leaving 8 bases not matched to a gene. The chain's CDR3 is CASSPLGGGNQPQHF. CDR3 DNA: TGTGCCAGCAGTCCCTTAGGGGGCGGAAATCAGCCCCAGCATTTT.

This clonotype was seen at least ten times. The chain's CDR3 is CASSQDQAGDAHEQFF. The CDR3 region has the DNA TGCGCCAGCAGCCAAGATCAAGCGGGGGACGCTCATGAGCAGTTCTTC. The rearrangement joins TRBV4-3 to TRBJ2-1; 8 nucleotides agree with TRBD2. The J segment lost 8 bases and the V segment lost 0 bases, leaving 9 bases of the junction unmatched. The V gene's germline CDR1 is LGHNA and CDR2 YSLEER. This CDR3 region has 16 residues.

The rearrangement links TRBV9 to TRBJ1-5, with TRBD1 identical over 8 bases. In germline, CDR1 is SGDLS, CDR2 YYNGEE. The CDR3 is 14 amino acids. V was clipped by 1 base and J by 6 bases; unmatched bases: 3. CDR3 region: CASSVQGAGQPQHF. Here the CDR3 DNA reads TGTGCCAGCAGCGTACAGGGGGCTGGTCAGCCCCAGCATTTT.

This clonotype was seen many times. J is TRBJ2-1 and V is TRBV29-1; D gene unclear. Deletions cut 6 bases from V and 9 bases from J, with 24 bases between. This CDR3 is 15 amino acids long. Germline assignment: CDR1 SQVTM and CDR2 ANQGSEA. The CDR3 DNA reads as TGCAGCGTCCGAGAAGGTTTGCAGCGACCGGGTGAGCAGTTCTTC. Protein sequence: CSVREGLQRPGEQFF.

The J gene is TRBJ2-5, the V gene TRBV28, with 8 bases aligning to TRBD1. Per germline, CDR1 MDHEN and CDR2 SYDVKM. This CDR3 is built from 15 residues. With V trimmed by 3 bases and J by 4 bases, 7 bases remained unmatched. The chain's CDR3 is CASSFPTGGVETQYF. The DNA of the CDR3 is TGTGCCAGCAGTTTCCCAACAGGGGGAGTAGAGACCCAGTACTTC.

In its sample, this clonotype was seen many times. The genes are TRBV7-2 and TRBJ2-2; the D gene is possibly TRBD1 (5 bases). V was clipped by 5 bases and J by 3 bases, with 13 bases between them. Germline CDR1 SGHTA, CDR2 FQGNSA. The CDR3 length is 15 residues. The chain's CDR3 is CASSRPGLDTGELFF. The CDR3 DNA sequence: TGTGCCAGCAGCCGACCAGGGTTGGACACCGGGGAGCTGTTTTTT.

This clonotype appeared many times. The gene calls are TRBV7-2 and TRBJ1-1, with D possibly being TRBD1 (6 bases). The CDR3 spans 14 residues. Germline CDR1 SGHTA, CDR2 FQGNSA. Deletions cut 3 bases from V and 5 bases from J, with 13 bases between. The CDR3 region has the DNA TGTGCCAGCAGCTTGTACAGGGAAGGGACTGAAGCTTTCTTT. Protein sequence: CASSLYREGTEAFF.

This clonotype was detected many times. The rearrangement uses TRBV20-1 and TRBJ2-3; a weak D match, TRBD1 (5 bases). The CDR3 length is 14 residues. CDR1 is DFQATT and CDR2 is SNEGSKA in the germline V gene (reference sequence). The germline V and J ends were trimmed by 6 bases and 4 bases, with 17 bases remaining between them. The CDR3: CSALDTAAADTQYF. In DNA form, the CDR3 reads TGCAGTGCCCTGGACACCGCTGCCGCAGATACGCAGTATTTT.

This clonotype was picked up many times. CDR3 DNA sequence: TGTGCCAGCAGCTCCCCGAGGGGGGGGCCCCGGGAGACCCAGTACTTC. This gives the protein CASSSPRGGPRETQYF. The chain couples TRBV7-9 to TRBJ2-5; D might be TRBD2 (7 bases). Trimming stripped 4 bases from V and 5 bases from J, with 20 bases between. CDR3 length: 16 amino acids. The germline V gene encodes CDR1 SEHNR and CDR2 FQNEAQ (reference sequence).

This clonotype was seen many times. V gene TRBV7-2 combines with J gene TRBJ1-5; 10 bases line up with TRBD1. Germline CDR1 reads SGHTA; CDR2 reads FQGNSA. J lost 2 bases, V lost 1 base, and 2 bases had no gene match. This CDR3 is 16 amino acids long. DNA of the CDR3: TGTGCCAGCAGCTTAGTCGGGACAGGGGGCAATCAGCCCCAGCATTTT. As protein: CASSLVGTGGNQPQHF.

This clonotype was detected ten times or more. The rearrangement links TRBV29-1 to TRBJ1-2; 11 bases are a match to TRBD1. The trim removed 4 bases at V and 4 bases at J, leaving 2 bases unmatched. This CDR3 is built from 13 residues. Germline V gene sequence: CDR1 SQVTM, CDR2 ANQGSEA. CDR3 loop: CSVVGTGGYGYTF. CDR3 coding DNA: TGCAGCGTTGTAGGGACAGGGGGCTATGGCTACACCTTC. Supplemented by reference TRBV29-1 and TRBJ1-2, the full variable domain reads SAVISQKPSRDICQRGTSLTIQCQVDSQVTMMFWYRQQPGQSLTLIATANQGSEATYESGFVIDKFPISRPNLTFSTLTVSNMSPEDSSIYLCSVVGTGGYGYTFGSGTRLTVV.

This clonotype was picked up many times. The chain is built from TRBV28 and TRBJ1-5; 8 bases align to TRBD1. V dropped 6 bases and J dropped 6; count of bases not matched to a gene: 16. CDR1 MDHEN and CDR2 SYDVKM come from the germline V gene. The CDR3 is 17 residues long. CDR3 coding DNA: TGTGCCAGCAGCACCTCGCGTCGGACAGGGAATGCTCAGCCCCAGCATTTT. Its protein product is CASSTSRRTGNAQPQHF.

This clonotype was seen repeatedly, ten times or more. As DNA, the CDR3 is TGTGCCAGCAGCTTCTTCAGCGACAGGGGCGAATCACCCCTCCACTTT. Translating gives CASSFFSDRGESPLHF. This rearrangement joins TRBV7-2 to TRBJ1-6; 8 nucleotides agree with TRBD1. The CDR3 runs to 16 residues. Germline V gene data show CDR1 as SGHTA and CDR2 as FQGNSA. Trimming at V came to 3 bases and at J to 10 bases, leaving 11 bases not matched to a gene.

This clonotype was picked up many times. CDR3 sequence reads: CASSSMSATGNYGYTF. CDR3 DNA: TGTGCCAGCAGTTCTATGTCCGCGACGGGTAACTATGGCTACACCTTC. This sequence joins TRBV28 and TRBJ1-2, with D hard to call. V was cut by 4 bases and J by 1 base, with 16 bases left in between. The CDR3 is 16 residues long. Germline V CDR1 and CDR2: MDHEN, SYDVKM.